The source of this T cell receptor (beta chain) is a study of identical twins. Overall study findings and caveats: Models predicted less out-of-frame TCR alpha sharing in monozygotic twins than was found. An excess of low generation probability was shown by twin-shared out-of-frame alpha sequences. With abundant cord blood beta clonotypes, insertions were fewer; memory repertoires showed no such pattern.

Template switching added a universal primer site, and cDNA bore unique molecular identifiers. TCRdb re-derived calls from the 5' RACE reads in MiXCR, one entry per CDR3 protein. This table has approximately 210,000 distinct CDR3 sequences, less than 10% appearing once. This clonotype was seen a few times. The target antigen is unknown. Germline trimming cut 6 bases from V and 2 bases from J; bases unmatched to any gene: 7. CDR3 length equals 17 residues. The sequence was collected from a woman between 18 and 29 years old in good health. This chain connects TRBV12-3 or TRBV12-4 to TRBJ2-6; TRBD1 matches 10 bases. The sample comprised memory (CD45RO+) T cells sorted from blood. The CDR3 sequence is CASRKDRGVTGANVLTF. CDR3 DNA: TGTGCCAGCAGAAAGGACAGGGGGGTCACTGGGGCCAACGTCCTGACTTTC.